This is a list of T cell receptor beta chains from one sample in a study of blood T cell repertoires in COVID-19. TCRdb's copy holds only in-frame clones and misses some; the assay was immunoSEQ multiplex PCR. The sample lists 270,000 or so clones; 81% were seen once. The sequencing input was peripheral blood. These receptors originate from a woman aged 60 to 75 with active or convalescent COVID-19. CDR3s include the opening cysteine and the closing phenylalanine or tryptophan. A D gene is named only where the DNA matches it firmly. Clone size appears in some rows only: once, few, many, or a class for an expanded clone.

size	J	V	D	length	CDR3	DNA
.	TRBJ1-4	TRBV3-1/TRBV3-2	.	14	CASSPRGPNEKLFF	TGTGCCAGCAGCCCTAGAGGCCCTAATGAAAAACTGTTTTTT
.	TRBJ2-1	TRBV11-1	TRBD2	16	CASSLRAGGLYNEQFF	TGTGCCAGCAGCTTACGGGCGGGGGGGCTATACAATGAGCAGTTCTTC
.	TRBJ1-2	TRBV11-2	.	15	CASSLEDSPNYGYTF	TGTGCCAGCAGCTTAGAAGACAGCCCTAACTATGGCTACACCTTC
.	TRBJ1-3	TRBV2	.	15	CASSEGAFPGNTIYF	TGTGCCAGCAGTGAAGGGGCGTTTCCTGGAAACACCATATATTTT
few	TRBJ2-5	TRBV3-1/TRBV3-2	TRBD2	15	CASSPVRGKQETQYF	TGTGCCAGCAGTCCAGTGCGGGGGAAACAAGAGACCCAGTACTTC
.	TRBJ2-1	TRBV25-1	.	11	CASSEFSEQFF	TGTGCCAGCAGTGAATTTAGTGAGCAGTTCTTC
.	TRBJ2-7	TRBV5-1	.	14	CASSLATTPYEQYF	TGCGCCAGCAGCTTGGCTACGACTCCCTACGAGCAGTACTTC
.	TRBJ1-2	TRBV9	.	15	CASSVGEAGVYGYTF	TGTGCCAGCAGCGTAGGAGAGGCAGGGGTATATGGCTACACCTTC
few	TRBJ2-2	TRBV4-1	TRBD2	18	CASTWASGGSRGSGELFF	TGCGCCAGCACTTGGGCTAGCGGGGGGTCTCGAGGATCCGGGGAGCTGTTTTTT
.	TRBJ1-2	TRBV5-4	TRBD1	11	CASSNRQGCTF	TGTGCCAGCAGCAACCGACAGGGTTGCACCTTC
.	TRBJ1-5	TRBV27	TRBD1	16	CASRGQGAHSNQPQHF	TGTGCCAGCCGGGGGCAGGGGGCGCATAGCAATCAGCCCCAGCATTTT
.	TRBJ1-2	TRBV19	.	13	CATGDTGLAGYTF	TGTGCCACCGGGGACACCGGACTGGCAGGCTACACCTTC
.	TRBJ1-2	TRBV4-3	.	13	CASSQWGLYGYTF	TGCGCCAGCAGCCAATGGGGCCTCTATGGCTACACCTTC
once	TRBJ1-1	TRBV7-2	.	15	CASSLVAGVDTEAFF	TGTGCCAGCAGCTTAGTCGCAGGTGTTGACACTGAAGCTTTCTTT
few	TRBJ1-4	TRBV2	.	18	CASSRNRISPTTNEKLFF	TGTGCCAGCAGTCGGAACAGGATATCCCCCACAACTAATGAAAAACTGTTTTTT
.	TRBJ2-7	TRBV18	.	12	CASSSEAYEQYF	TGTGCCAGCTCATCAGAGGCCTACGAGCAGTACTTC
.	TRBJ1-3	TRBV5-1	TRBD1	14	CASSLGQGGNTIYF	TGCGCCAGCAGCTTGGGACAGGGAGGAAACACCATATATTTT
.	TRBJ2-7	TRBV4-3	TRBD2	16	CASSQGASGHTYEQYF	TGCGCCAGCAGCCAAGGGGCTAGCGGGCACACCTACGAGCAGTACTTC
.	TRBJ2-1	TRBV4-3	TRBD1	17	CASSQRTGKSSLIEQFF	TGCGCCAGCAGCCAGAGGACAGGGAAATCCTCTTTGATTGAGCAGTTCTTC
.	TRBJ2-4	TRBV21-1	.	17	CASSKGWGPGAKNIQYF	.
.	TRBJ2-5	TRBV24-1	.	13	CATSDGTKETQYF	TGTGCCACCAGTGATGGGACAAAAGAGACCCAGTACTTC
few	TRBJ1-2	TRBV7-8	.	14	CASSSGREGYGYTF	TGTGCCAGCAGCTCAGGCAGGGAAGGGTATGGCTACACCTTC
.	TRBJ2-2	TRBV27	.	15	CASGGGPLLTGELFF	TGTGCCAGCGGAGGAGGGCCCCTTCTCACCGGGGAGCTGTTTTTT
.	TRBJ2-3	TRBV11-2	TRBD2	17	CASSLKAGAGVTDTQYF	TGTGCCAGCAGCTTAAAAGCGGGGGCCGGCGTGACAGATACGCAGTATTTT
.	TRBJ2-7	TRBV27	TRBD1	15	CASSLGTGGPYEQYF	TGTGCCAGCAGTTTAGGGACAGGGGGCCCCTACGAGCAGTACTTC
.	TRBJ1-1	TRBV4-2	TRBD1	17	CASSQVAQGAGNTEAFF	TGTGCCAGCAGCCAAGTCGCTCAGGGGGCGGGGAACACTGAAGCTTTCTTT
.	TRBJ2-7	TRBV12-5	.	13	CASGLSGAGEQYF	TGTGCTAGTGGACTGTCAGGGGCTGGAGAGCAGTACTTC
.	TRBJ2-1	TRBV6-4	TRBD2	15	CASSEGGGEYNEQFF	TGTGCCAGCAGTGAGGGCGGGGGGGAATACAATGAGCAGTTCTTC